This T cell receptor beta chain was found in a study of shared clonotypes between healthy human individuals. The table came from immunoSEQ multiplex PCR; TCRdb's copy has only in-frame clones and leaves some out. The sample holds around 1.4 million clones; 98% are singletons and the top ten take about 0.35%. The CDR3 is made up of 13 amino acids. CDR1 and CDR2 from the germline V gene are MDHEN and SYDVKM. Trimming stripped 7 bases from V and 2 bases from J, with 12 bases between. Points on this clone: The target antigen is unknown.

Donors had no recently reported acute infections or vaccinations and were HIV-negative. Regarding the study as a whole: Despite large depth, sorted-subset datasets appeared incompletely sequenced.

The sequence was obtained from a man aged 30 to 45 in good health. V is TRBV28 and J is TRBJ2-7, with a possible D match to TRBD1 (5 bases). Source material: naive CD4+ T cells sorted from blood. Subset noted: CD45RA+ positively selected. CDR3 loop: CASMVPTAYEQYF. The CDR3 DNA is TGTGCCAGCATGGTGCCGACAGCCTACGAGCAGTACTTC.